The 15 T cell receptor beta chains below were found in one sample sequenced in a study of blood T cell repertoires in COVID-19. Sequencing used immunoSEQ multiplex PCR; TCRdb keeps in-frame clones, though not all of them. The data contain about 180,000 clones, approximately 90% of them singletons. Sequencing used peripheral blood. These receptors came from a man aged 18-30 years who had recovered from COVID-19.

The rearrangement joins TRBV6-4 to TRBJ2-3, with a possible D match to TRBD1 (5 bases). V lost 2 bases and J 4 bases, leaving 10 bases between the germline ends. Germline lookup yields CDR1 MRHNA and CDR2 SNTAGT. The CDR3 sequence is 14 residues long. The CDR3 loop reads CASSDGQGADTQYF. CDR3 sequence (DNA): TGTGCCAGCAGTGACGGGCAGGGTGCAGATACGCAGTATTTT.

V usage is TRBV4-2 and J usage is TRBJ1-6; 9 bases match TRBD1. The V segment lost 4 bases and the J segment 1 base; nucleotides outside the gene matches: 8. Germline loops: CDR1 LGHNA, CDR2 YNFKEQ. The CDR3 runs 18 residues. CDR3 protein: CASSLIGQGRSYNSPLHF. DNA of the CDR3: TGTGCCAGCAGCCTTATCGGACAGGGGAGGTCCTATAATTCACCCCTCCACTTT.

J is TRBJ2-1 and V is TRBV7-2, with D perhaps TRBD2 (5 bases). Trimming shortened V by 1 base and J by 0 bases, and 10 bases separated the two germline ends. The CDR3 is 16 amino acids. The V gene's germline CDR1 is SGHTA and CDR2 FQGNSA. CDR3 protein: CASSLEAGSSYNEQFF. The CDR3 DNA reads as TGTGCCAGCAGCTTAGAGGCGGGTAGCTCCTACAATGAGCAGTTCTTC.

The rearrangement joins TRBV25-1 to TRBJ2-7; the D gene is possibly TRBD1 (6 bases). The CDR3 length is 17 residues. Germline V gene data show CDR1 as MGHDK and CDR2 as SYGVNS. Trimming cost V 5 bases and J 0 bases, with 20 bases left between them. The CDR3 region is CASSPSAGEASSYEQYF. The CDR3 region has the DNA TGTGCCAGCAGTCCGTCGGCAGGGGAAGCGAGCTCCTACGAGCAGTACTTC.

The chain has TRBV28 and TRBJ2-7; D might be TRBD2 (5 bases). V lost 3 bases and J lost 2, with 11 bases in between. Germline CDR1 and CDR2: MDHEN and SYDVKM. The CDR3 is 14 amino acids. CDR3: CASSFWSGTYEQYF. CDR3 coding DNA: TGTGCCAGCAGTTTCTGGTCGGGAACCTACGAGCAGTACTTC.

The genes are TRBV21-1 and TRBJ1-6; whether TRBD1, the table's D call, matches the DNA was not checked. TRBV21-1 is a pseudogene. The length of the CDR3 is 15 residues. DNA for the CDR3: TGTGCCAGCAGCAAAGGAAGGGACAGATTCTCACCCCTCCACTTT. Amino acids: CASSKGRDRFSPLHF.

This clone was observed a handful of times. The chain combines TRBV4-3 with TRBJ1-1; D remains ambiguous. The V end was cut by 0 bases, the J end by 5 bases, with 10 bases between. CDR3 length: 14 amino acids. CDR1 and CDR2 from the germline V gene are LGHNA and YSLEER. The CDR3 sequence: CASSQDRGMTEAFF. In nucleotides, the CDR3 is TGCGCCAGCAGCCAAGATAGAGGGATGACTGAAGCTTTCTTT.

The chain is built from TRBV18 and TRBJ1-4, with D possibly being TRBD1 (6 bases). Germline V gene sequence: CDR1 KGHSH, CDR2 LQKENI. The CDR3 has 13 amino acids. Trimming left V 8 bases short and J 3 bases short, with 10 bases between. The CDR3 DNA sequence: TGTGCCAGCCGAGGACAGCCTAATGAAAAACTGTTTTTT. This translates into CASRGQPNEKLFF.

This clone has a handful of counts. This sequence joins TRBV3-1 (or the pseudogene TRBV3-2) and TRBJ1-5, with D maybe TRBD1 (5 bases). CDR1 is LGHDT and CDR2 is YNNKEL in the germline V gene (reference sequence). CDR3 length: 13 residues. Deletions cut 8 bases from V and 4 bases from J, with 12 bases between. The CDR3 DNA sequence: TGTGCCAGCTCAGAAGGGGCTAATCAGCCCCAGCATTTT. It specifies CASSEGANQPQHF.

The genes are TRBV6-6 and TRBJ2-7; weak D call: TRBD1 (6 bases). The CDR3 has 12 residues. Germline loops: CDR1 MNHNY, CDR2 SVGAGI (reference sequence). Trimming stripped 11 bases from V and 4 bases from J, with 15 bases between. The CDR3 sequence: CASGTTTYEQYF. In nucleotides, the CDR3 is TGTGCCTCCGGGACAACTACTTACGAGCAGTACTTC.

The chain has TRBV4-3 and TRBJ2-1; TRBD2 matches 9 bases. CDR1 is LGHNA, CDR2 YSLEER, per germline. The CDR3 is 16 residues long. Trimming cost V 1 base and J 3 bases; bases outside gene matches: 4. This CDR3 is CASSQGSGRIYNEQFF. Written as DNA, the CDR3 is TGCGCCAGCAGCCAAGGGAGCGGGAGGATCTACAATGAGCAGTTCTTC.

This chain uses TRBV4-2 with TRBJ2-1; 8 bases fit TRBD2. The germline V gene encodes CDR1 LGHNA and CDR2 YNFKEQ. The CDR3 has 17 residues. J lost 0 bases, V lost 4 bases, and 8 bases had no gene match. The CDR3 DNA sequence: TGTGCCAGCAGCCCCACTCCGGGAGGGGGCTCCTACAATGAGCAGTTCTTC. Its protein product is CASSPTPGGGSYNEQFF.

CDR3 protein: CASGSGTGREKLFF. The CDR3 coding sequence is TGTGCCAGCGGGTCCGGGACAGGCAGGGAAAAACTGTTTTTT. The genes are TRBV28 and TRBJ1-4; 8 bases are a match to TRBD1. Germline V gene data show CDR1 as MDHEN and CDR2 as SYDVKM. After removal of 8 bases from V and 8 bases from J, the junction contained 10 bases not matched to a gene. The CDR3 spans 14 residues.

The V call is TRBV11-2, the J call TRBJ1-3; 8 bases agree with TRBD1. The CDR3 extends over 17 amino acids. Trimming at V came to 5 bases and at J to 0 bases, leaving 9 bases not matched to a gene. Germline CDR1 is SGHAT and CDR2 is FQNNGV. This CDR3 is CASSRDRRPNSGNTIYF. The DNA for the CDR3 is TGTGCCAGCAGCAGGGACAGGCGCCCCAACTCTGGAAACACCATATATTTT.

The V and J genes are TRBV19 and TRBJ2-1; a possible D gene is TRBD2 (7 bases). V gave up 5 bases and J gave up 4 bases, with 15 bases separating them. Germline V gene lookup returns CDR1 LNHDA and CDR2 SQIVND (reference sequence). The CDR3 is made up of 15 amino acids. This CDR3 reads CASSFQGGGYNEQFF. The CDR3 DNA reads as TGTGCCAGTAGTTTCCAAGGGGGGGGTTACAATGAGCAGTTCTTC.